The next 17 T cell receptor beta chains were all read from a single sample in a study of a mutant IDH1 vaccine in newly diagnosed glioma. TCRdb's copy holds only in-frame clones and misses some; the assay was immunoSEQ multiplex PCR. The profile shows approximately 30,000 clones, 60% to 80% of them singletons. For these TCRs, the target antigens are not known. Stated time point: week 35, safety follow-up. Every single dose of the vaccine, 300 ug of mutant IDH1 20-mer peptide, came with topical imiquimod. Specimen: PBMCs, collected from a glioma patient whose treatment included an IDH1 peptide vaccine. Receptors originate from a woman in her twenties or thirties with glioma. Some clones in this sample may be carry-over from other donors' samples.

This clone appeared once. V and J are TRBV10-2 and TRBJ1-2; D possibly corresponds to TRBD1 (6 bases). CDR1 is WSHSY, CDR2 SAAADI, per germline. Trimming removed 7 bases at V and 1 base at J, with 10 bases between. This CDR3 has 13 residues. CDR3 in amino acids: CASTSDSNYGYTF. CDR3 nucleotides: TGCGCCAGCACCTCGGACAGTAACTATGGCTACACCTTC.

CDR3 protein: CASSSRAAGNEQFF. The DNA for the CDR3 is TGTGCCAGTAGTAGCCGGGCGGCAGGCAATGAGCAGTTCTTC. The chain uses TRBV19 and TRBJ2-1; D is unresolved. The ends were cut back, 4 bases at V and 6 bases at J, with 13 bases in the middle. CDR1 is LNHDA and CDR2 is SQIVND in the germline V gene (reference sequence). CDR3 length: 14 amino acids.

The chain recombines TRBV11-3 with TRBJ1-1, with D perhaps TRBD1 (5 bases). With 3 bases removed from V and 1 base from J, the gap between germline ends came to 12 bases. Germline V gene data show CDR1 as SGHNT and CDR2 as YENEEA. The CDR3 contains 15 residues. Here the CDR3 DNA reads TGTGCCAGCAGCTTTCGGCAGGGTTCGAACACTGAAGCTTTCTTT. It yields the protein CASSFRQGSNTEAFF.

The CDR3 DNA follows: TGTGCCAGCAGCCTAAGACCGAGACAACAACGAGAGACCCAGTACTTC. It yields the protein CASSLRPRQQRETQYF. The chain recombines TRBV11-2 with TRBJ2-5, with D unclear. The CDR3 sequence is 16 residues long. Trimming took off 5 bases at V and 4 bases at J, with 20 bases between the two ends. The germline gives CDR1 SGHAT, CDR2 FQNNGV.

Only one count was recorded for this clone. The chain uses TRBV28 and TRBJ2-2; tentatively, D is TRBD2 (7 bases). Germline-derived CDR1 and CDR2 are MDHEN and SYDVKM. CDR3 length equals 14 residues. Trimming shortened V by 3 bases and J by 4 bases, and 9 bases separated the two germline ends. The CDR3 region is CASSLGGRTGELFF. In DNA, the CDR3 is TGTGCCAGCAGTTTGGGGGGGCGCACCGGGGAGCTGTTTTTT.

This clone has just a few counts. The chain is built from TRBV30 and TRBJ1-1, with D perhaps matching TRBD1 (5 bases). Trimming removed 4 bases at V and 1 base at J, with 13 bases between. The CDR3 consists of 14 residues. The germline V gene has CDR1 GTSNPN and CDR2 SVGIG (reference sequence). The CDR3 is CAWKAGLPNTEAFF. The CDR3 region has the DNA TGTGCCTGGAAGGCGGGACTTCCGAACACTGAAGCTTTCTTT.

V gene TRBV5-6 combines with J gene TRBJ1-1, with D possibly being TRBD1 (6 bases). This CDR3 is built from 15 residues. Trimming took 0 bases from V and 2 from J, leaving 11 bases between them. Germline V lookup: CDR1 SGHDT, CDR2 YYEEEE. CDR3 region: CASSLEYRANTEAFF. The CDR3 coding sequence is TGTGCCAGCAGCTTGGAGTACAGGGCAAACACTGAAGCTTTCTTT.

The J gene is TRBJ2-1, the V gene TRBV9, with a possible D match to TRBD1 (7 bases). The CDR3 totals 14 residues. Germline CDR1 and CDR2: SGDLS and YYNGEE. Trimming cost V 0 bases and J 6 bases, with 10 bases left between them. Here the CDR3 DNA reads TGTGCCAGCAGCGTAGGGAGGGGGCGCAATGAGCAGTTCTTC. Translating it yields CASSVGRGRNEQFF.

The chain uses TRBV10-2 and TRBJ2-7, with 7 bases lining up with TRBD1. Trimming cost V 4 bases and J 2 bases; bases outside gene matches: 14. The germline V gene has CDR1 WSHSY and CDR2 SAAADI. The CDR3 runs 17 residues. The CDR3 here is CASSGLWGTAEAYEQYF. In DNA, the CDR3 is TGCGCCAGCAGTGGGCTCTGGGGGACAGCAGAGGCCTACGAGCAGTACTTC.

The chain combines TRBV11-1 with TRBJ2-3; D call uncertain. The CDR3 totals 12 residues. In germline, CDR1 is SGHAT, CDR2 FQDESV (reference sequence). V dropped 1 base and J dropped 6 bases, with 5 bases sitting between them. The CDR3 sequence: CASSLGVDTQYF. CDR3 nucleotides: TGTGCCAGCAGCTTAGGGGTCGATACGCAGTATTTT.

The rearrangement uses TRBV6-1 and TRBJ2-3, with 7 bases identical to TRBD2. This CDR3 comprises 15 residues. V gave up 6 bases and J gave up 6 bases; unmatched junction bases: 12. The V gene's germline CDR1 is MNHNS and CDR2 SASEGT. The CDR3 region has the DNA TGTGCCAGCAGCCTGATGCAGCGGGAAGGCGATACGCAGTATTTT. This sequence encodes CASSLMQREGDTQYF.

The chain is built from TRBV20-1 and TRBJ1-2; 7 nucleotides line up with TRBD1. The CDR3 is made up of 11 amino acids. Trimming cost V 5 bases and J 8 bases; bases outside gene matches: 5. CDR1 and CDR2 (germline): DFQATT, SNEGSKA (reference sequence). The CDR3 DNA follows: TGCAGTGCTCCAGGGGGTGAAGGCTACACCTTC. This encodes CSAPGGEGYTF.

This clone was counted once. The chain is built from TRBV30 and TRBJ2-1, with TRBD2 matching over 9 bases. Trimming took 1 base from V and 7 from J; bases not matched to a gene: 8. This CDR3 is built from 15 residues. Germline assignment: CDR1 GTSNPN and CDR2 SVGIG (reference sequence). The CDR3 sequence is CAWSAGRGGSNEQFF. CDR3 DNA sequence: TGTGCCTGGAGTGCTGGGCGGGGGGGAAGTAATGAGCAGTTCTTC.

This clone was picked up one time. The CDR3 loop reads CAWSPHPGQYNEQFF. The CDR3, as DNA: TGTGCCTGGAGTCCTCACCCCGGACAATACAATGAGCAGTTCTTC. The chain links TRBV30 to TRBJ2-1; possible D gene TRBD1, 5 bases. V shed 2 bases and J shed 4 bases, with 15 bases lying between them. Germline V gives CDR1 GTSNPN, CDR2 SVGIG (reference sequence). CDR3 length: 15 amino acids.

The CDR3: CASSSEGGWSNQPQHF. In DNA form, the CDR3 reads TGTGCCAGCAGTTCGGAGGGCGGATGGAGCAATCAGCCCCAGCATTTT. The J gene is TRBJ1-5, the V gene TRBV28; D unclear. The CDR3 consists of 16 residues. V shed 4 bases and J shed 1 base, with 14 bases lying between them. Germline V gene sequence: CDR1 MDHEN, CDR2 SYDVKM.

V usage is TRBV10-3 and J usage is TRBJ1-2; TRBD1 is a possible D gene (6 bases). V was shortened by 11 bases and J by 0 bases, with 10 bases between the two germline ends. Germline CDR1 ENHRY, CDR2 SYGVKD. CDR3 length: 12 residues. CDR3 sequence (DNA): TGTGCCCCGGGACAAGCTAACTATGGCTACACCTTC. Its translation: CAPGQANYGYTF.

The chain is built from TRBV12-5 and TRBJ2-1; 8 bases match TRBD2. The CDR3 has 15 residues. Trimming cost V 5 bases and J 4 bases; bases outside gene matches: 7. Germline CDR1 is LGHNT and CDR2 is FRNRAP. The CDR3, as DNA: TGTGCTAGTGGTCCGGGACTAGGGACTTACAATGAGCAGTTCTTC. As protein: CASGPGLGTYNEQFF.